The entry below gives a single TCR beta chain sequence along with its context. The sample is drawn from a study of blood T cell repertoires in COVID-19. The length of the CDR3 is 15 residues. Trimming shortened V by 3 bases and J by 2 bases, and 13 bases separated the two germline ends. The germline gives CDR1 SGHNT, CDR2 YENEEA. Only in-frame clones appear in the TCRdb table, and some are missing; sequencing was by immunoSEQ multiplex PCR. The profile shows some 150,000 clones, about 83% of them singletons. The sequence was collected from a woman between 50 and 59 years old in a cohort exposed to, infected with or recovered from COVID-19 (not recorded which). The chain joins TRBV11-3 to TRBJ2-5; perhaps TRBD2 as D (7 bases). The sample comprised PBMCs or T cells enriched from blood (not recorded which). The CDR3 region is CASSLGEGVQETQYF. In nucleotides, the CDR3 is TGTGCCAGCAGCTTGGGGGAGGGGGTTCAAGAGACCCAGTACTTC.